Below, 23 T cell receptor beta chains from the same sample are listed, as sequenced in a study of shared clonotypes between healthy human individuals. TCRdb's table, derived via immunoSEQ multiplex PCR, lists solely in-frame clones and lacks some. This sample carries about 2 million clones, 85% to 95% of them seen once, and the ten largest clones take 0.1% to 0.15%. The specimen was naive CD4+ T cells sorted from blood. As for subset: CD45RA+ positively selected. These receptors originate from a young man in good health.

The rearrangement links TRBV18 to TRBJ1-4, with 8 bases lining up with TRBD1. This CDR3 comprises 16 residues. Trimming took 3 bases from V and 4 from J; bases not matched to a gene: 7. Per germline, CDR1 KGHSH and CDR2 LQKENI. For the CDR3, the DNA is TGTGCCAGCTCACCCTACCGACAGGGGAATAATGAAAAACTGTTTTTT. It translates to CASSPYRQGNNEKLFF.

V usage is TRBV11-3 and J usage is TRBJ2-3; TRBD1 is a possible D gene (7 bases). The CDR3 spans 15 residues. V dropped 6 bases and J dropped 3 bases, with 16 bases sitting between them. The germline V gene encodes CDR1 SGHNT and CDR2 YENEEA. The CDR3 DNA reads TGTGCCAGCAGTTCAGGGGGGCTAGCGACAGATACGCAGTATTTT. Amino acid sequence: CASSSGGLATDTQYF.

The chain employs TRBV7-2 and TRBJ1-1; 11 bases align to TRBD1. V gave up 5 bases and J gave up 4 bases; unmatched junction bases: 9. Germline lookup yields CDR1 SGHTA and CDR2 FQGNSA. The CDR3 spans 16 residues. This CDR3 reads CASSPRTGGRGTEAFF. The DNA of the CDR3 is TGTGCCAGCAGCCCGCGGACAGGGGGCCGAGGCACTGAAGCTTTCTTT. Supplemented by reference TRBV7-2 and TRBJ1-1, the full variable domain reads GAGVSQSPSNKVTEKGKDVELRCDPISGHTALYWYRQSLGQGLEFLIYFQGNSAPDKSGLPSDRFSAERTGGSVSTLTIQRTQQEDSAVYLCASSPRTGGRGTEAFFGQGTRLTVV.

As regards this clone: Other DNA sequences of this sample code for an identical CDR3. The chain employs TRBV7-2 and TRBJ2-7; D may correspond to TRBD1 or TRBD2 (5 bases each). With 0 bases removed from V and 4 bases from J, the gap between germline ends came to 10 bases. CDR3 length: 14 amino acids. Germline V CDR1 and CDR2: SGHTA, FQGNSA. CDR3 region: CASSLAGTTYEQYF. The CDR3 nucleotides read TGTGCCAGCAGCTTAGCCGGGACGACTTACGAGCAGTACTTC. The variable domain in full, completed from reference TRBV7-2 and TRBJ2-7, reads GAGVSQSPSNKVTEKGKDVELRCDPISGHTALYWYRQSLGQGLEFLIYFQGNSAPDKSGLPSDRFSAERTGGSVSTLTIQRTQQEDSAVYLCASSLAGTTYEQYFGPGTRLTVT.

The chain uses TRBV7-2 and TRBJ2-7, with TRBD2 as a possible D gene (6 bases). Trimming shortened V by 2 bases and J by 2 bases, and 19 bases separated the two germline ends. Germline V lookup: CDR1 SGHTA, CDR2 FQGNSA. This CDR3 contains 17 residues. CDR3 sequence (DNA): TGTGCCAGCAGCTTACATCGGACTACAACACTTGCCTACGAGCAGTACTTC. Encoded protein: CASSLHRTTTLAYEQYF.

The chain carries TRBV11-3 and TRBJ2-3; 11 bases match TRBD2. J lost 3 bases, V lost 4 bases, and 0 bases had no gene match. The CDR3 is 14 amino acids. Germline V gene lookup returns CDR1 SGHNT and CDR2 YENEEA. CDR3 protein: CASSSSGRTDTQYF. The CDR3 region has the DNA TGTGCCAGCAGCTCTAGCGGGAGGACAGATACGCAGTATTTT.

The J gene is TRBJ2-5, the V gene TRBV2; D remains ambiguous. This CDR3 contains 13 residues. Trimming took off 6 bases at V and 5 bases at J, with 13 bases between the two ends. Germline loops: CDR1 SNHLY, CDR2 FYNNEI. Written as DNA, the CDR3 is TGTGCCAGCAGCCCAGAGACCTCGGAGACCCAGTACTTC. It yields the protein CASSPETSETQYF.

Only one count was recorded for this clone. The chain recombines TRBV5-1 with TRBJ2-7; possible D gene TRBD1, 5 bases. Trimming took off 2 bases at V and 3 bases at J, with 12 bases between the two ends. Germline CDR1 reads SGHRS; CDR2 reads YFSETQ. The CDR3 is 14 amino acids. This CDR3 is CASSFQGTSYEQYF. In nucleotides, the CDR3 is TGCGCCAGCAGCTTTCAGGGCACGAGCTACGAGCAGTACTTC.

V is TRBV10-3 and J is TRBJ2-3; D might be TRBD1 (5 bases). V lost 0 bases, J lost 5 bases, and 9 bases lay in between. CDR1 is ENHRY, CDR2 SYGVKD, per germline. The CDR3 has 14 residues. The CDR3 here is CAISESRTLDTQYF. CDR3 nucleotide sequence: TGTGCCATCAGTGAGTCCCGGACACTAGATACGCAGTATTTT.

V usage is TRBV7-9 and J usage is TRBJ1-2; perhaps TRBD1 as D (5 bases). Trimming removed 5 bases from V and 6 bases from J, with 19 bases in between. CDR1 SEHNR and CDR2 FQNEAQ come from the germline V gene (reference sequence). This CDR3 is 15 amino acids long. CDR3 DNA sequence: TGTGCCAGCAGCCCCGGGACGGCGGCACCGGATGGCTACACCTTC. Translating gives CASSPGTAAPDGYTF. The complete variable domain, with remaining parts taken from reference TRBV7-9 and TRBJ1-2, reads DTGVSQNPRHKITKRGQNVTFRCDPISEHNRLYWYRQTLGQGPEFLTYFQNEAQLEKSRLLSDRFSAERPKGSFSTLEIQRTEQGDSAMYLCASSPGTAAPDGYTFGSGTRLTVV.

This clone was recorded a few times. This rearrangement joins TRBV18 to TRBJ2-5; D possibly corresponds to TRBD1 (6 bases). CDR1 is KGHSH, CDR2 LQKENI, per germline. V lost 3 bases and J lost 5, with 13 bases in between. CDR3 length: 14 amino acids. This CDR3 reads CASSPRTVWETQYF. For the CDR3, the DNA is TGTGCCAGCTCACCGCGGACAGTTTGGGAGACCCAGTACTTC.

The rearrangement uses TRBV19 and TRBJ1-4, with a tentative D call TRBD1 (5 bases). From germline, CDR1 is LNHDA and CDR2 SQIVND (reference sequence). V lost 8 bases to trimming and J lost 4 bases, with 8 bases between them. The CDR3 loop spans 12 amino acids. The CDR3 spells CASRDDNEKLFF. In DNA form, the CDR3 reads TGTGCCAGTCGGGACGATAATGAAAAACTGTTTTTT.

The V gene is TRBV6-5, the J gene TRBJ2-1; no clear D. The CDR3 runs 11 residues. Germline V gene data show CDR1 as MNHEY and CDR2 as SVGAGI. The ends were cut back, 8 bases at V and 5 bases at J, with 7 bases in the middle. In DNA form, the CDR3 reads TGTGCCAGCGGTAGACACAATGAGCAGTTCTTC. Its translation: CASGRHNEQFF.

The CDR3 is CASSLSGQVGTEAFF. The CDR3 DNA follows: TGTGCCAGCAGTTTATCGGGACAGGTTGGCACTGAAGCTTTCTTT. The chain recombines TRBV27 with TRBJ1-1; 8 bases fit TRBD1. Germline V gives CDR1 MNHEY, CDR2 SMNVEV (reference sequence). This CDR3 has 15 residues. The ends lost 0 bases at V and 4 bases at J; junction bases unmatched: 4.

Written as DNA, the CDR3 is TGTGCCAGCAGTTATAGGGTCTCCCCCTCCGAGCAGTACTTC. Protein sequence: CASSYRVSPSEQYF. The rearrangement joins TRBV6-6 to TRBJ2-7; no reliable D call. Germline CDR1 and CDR2: MNHNY and SVGAGI (reference sequence). The CDR3 runs 14 residues. Trimming removed 3 bases at V and 6 bases at J, with 15 bases between.

The chain links TRBV30 to TRBJ2-7, with 7 bases fitting TRBD1. V was clipped by 0 bases and J by 3 bases; unmatched bases: 5. In germline, CDR1 is GTSNPN, CDR2 SVGIG (reference sequence). The CDR3 is 14 amino acids. For the CDR3, the DNA is TGTGCCTGGAGTGTAACAGGGGCTTACTACGAGCAGTACTTC. Amino acid sequence: CAWSVTGAYYEQYF. The variable domain in full, with the rest retrieved from reference TRBV30 and TRBJ2-7, is SQTIHQWPATLVQPVGSPLSLECTVEGTSNPNLYWYRQAAGRGLQLLFYSVGIGQISSEVPQNLSASRPQDRQFILSSKKLLLSDSGFYLCAWSVTGAYYEQYFGPGTRLTVT.

The J gene is TRBJ2-2, the V gene TRBV6-6; TRBD1 matches 7 bases. Losses at the gene ends were 4 bases for V and 0 bases for J; bases not matched to a gene: 5. Germline lookup yields CDR1 MNHNY and CDR2 SVGAGI (reference sequence). This CDR3 has 16 residues. As DNA, the CDR3 is TGTGCCAGCAGTTTTGACAGGGCGTCGAACACCGGGGAGCTGTTTTTT. It encodes CASSFDRASNTGELFF.

The chain is built from TRBV28 and TRBJ1-3; a possible D gene is TRBD1 (5 bases). V was shortened by 6 bases and J by 0 bases, with 15 bases between the two germline ends. In germline, CDR1 is MDHEN, CDR2 SYDVKM. This CDR3 is built from 16 residues. This chain's CDR3 is CASSPGGPNSGNTIYF. The CDR3 nucleotides read TGTGCCAGCAGCCCCGGGGGACCGAACTCTGGAAACACCATATATTTT.

The CDR3 is CASSQDNARPSGETQYF. DNA of the CDR3: TGCGCCAGCAGCCAAGATAACGCGAGGCCGAGTGGGGAGACCCAGTACTTC. The V and J genes are TRBV4-3 and TRBJ2-5; D ambiguous. Trimming cost V 0 bases and J 5 bases, with 19 bases left between them. The germline CDR1 and CDR2 sequences are LGHNA and YSLEER. The CDR3 extends over 17 amino acids.

The chain is built from TRBV6-1 and TRBJ2-3, with TRBD2 matching over 8 bases. The CDR3 has 15 amino acids. The germline CDR1 and CDR2 sequences are MNHNS and SASEGT. Trimming removed 1 base from V and 4 bases from J; junction bases left unmatched: 4. For the CDR3, the DNA is TGTGCCAGCAGTGAAGTAGCGGGACTGGCAGATACGCAGTATTTT. Residues: CASSEVAGLADTQYF.

The chain links TRBV30 to TRBJ1-5, with a tentative D call TRBD1 (5 bases). Trimming cost V 5 bases and J 5 bases, with 7 bases left between them. This CDR3 is 11 amino acids long. Germline CDR1 and CDR2: GTSNPN and SVGIG (reference sequence). The CDR3: CAWGRDQPQHF. The CDR3 bases are TGTGCCTGGGGCAGGGATCAGCCCCAGCATTTT.

This rearrangement joins TRBV2 to TRBJ1-4; 10 bases map to TRBD1. J gave up 5 bases and V 2 bases, and 2 bases lay outside the gene matches. CDR1 SNHLY and CDR2 FYNNEI come from the germline V gene. The CDR3 spans 15 residues. DNA of the CDR3: TGTGCCAGCAGTGAAAGGGACAGGGGAAATGAAAAACTGTTTTTT. This codes for CASSERDRGNEKLFF.

V and J are TRBV9 and TRBJ1-5, with D perhaps TRBD1 (5 bases). The germline V gene has CDR1 SGDLS and CDR2 YYNGEE. Trimming took off 0 bases at V and 5 bases at J, with 12 bases between the two ends. This CDR3 region has 15 residues. The CDR3 loop is CASSVDGQGYQPQHF. The DNA for the CDR3 is TGTGCCAGCAGCGTAGACGGGCAGGGCTATCAGCCCCAGCATTTT. The complete variable domain, with remaining parts taken from reference TRBV9 and TRBJ1-5, reads DSGVTQTPKHLITATGQRVTLRCSPRSGDLSVYWYQQSLDQGLQFLIQYYNGEERAKGNILERFSAQQFPDLHSELNLSSLELGDSALYFCASSVDGQGYQPQHFGDGTRLSIL.